This T cell receptor beta chain was obtained from a study of blood T cells in healthy people across ages. It was with a sample-barcoded 5' primer and a J-beta primer mix that a second PCR of roughly 7 to 12 cycles was run. TCRdb ran MiXCR on the 5' RACE reads and lists one entry per CDR3 protein. This table has hundreds of thousands of distinct CDR3 sequences, around 41% appearing once. With 2 bases clipped from V and 5 bases from J, the junction kept 6 bases outside the gene matches. CDR3 length: 15 residues. The receptor was isolated from an elderly man in good health. The rearrangement links TRBV12-3 or TRBV12-4 to TRBJ2-5, with 9 bases identical to TRBD2. Sequencing input: blood. The CDR3 coding sequence is TGTGCCAGCAGTTTAAGGCGGGGGGGCCGGGAGACCCAGTACTTC. Amino acid sequence: CASSLRRGGRETQYF.